This T cell receptor beta chain was identified in a study of PD-1 blockade in classical Hodgkin lymphoma. Looking at the study overall: Patients were infused with nivolumab 3 mg/kg every 2 weeks.

Regarding the study as a whole: Baseline TCR diversity was reportedly lower in newly diagnosed patients than in healthy donors. It was reported as lower still in relapsed/refractory patients.

The sample's time point: cycle 4 day 1 (C4D1), after more than five weeks of nivolumab. Every patient relapsed after autologous stem cell transplantation, and brentuximab vedotin exposure varied. Each best response was a complete response, a partial response or progressive disease. V was clipped by 5 bases and J by 6 bases, with 7 bases between them. This CDR3 is built from 12 residues. The germline CDR1 and CDR2 sequences are SGHNT and YENEEA. This clone has more than one count but fewer than ten. What it binds is unknown. Here immunoSEQ multiplex PCR was the method, and the copy in TCRdb shows in-frame clones only, minus some. Among roughly 100,000 clones listed, roughly 78% were seen once.

This specimen was peripheral blood mononuclear cells (PBMCs), taken before the fourth cycle of nivolumab. This rearrangement joins TRBV11-3 to TRBJ2-2; D is undetermined. This clonotype was obtained from a human donor with classical Hodgkin lymphoma. The CDR3 sequence is CASSGVAGELFF. The CDR3 DNA reads as TGTGCCAGCAGCGGAGTCGCCGGGGAGCTGTTTTTT.